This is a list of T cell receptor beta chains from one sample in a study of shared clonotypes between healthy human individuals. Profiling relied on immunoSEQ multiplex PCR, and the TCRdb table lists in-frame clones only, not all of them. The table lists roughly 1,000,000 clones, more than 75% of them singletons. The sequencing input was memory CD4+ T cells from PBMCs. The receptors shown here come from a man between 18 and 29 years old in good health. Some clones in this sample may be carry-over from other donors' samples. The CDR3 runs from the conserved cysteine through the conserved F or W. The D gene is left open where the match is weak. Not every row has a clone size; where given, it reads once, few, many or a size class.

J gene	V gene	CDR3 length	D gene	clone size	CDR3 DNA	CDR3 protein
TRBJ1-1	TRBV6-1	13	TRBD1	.	TGTGCCACCCAGCCCACAGGGGCCACTGAAGCTTTCTTT	CATQPTGATEAFF
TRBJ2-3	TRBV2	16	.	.	TGTGCCAGCAGTGTGGGCAGGGTGACTAGCACAGATACGCAGTATTTT	CASSVGRVTSTDTQYF
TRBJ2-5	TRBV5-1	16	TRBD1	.	TGCGCCAGCAGCCGGGACAGGGTCGGGTTCCAAGAGACCCAGTACTTC	CASSRDRVGFQETQYF
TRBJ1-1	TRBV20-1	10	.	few	TGCAGTGCTAAGAGAACTGAAGCTTTCTTT	CSAKRTEAFF
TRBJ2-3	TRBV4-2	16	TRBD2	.	TGTGCCAGCAGCCAAGATTTACTAGCGGGAGCAGATACGCAGTATTTT	CASSQDLLAGADTQYF
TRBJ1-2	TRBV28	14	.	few	TGTGCCAGCAGTTTCAGGGGAAATTGGTATGGCTACACCTTC	CASSFRGNWYGYTF
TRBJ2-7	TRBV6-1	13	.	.	TGTGCCAGCACCTTACAGGGCTCCTACGAGCAGTACTTC	CASTLQGSYEQYF
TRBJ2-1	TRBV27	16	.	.	TGTGCCAGCAGATTAGGGATAGCTGGCTCCTACAATGAGCAGTTCTTC	CASRLGIAGSYNEQFF
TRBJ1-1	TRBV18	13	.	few	TGTGCCAGCTCACCAGGGGGGGTCACTGAAGCTTTCTTT	CASSPGGVTEAFF
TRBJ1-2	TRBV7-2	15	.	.	TGTGCCAGCAGCCTGGGCGTAACAGGGATCTATGGCTACACCTTC	CASSLGVTGIYGYTF
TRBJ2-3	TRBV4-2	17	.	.	TGTGCCAGCAGCCAAACTGCGGGGCAGGCTAGCACAGATACGCAGTATTTT	CASSQTAGQASTDTQYF
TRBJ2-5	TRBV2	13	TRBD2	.	TGTGCCAGCAGTGCGGGACTAGGAATAACCCAGTACTTC	CASSAGLGITQYF
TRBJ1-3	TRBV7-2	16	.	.	TGTGCCAGCAGCCCCGGGGGGGGCAGCTCTGGAAACACCATATATTTT	CASSPGGGSSGNTIYF